Below, one TCR beta chain is given with its context. This clonotype has ten or more counts. Its specific antigen is unknown. Base qualities are missing; no much larger clone stands one base away. Library method: 5' RACE. Sequencer: NextSeq 500. Unique molecular identifiers were attached to individual cDNA molecules in the TCR library protocol so that sequencing error and PCR bias could be corrected. Both TCR alpha and beta chains were sequenced, and tight co-correlation was observed between alpha and beta sequence abundances in each sample. Concerning the study's data processing: Decombinator V4 was used to annotate the V gene, J gene and CDR3 of the TCR sequences. TCRs were defined as expanded if a significant change between any two time points was detected under a Poisson model with p below 0.0001. TCR abundances were normalised to the total number of TCRs sequenced per sample and were expressed as counts per million. MAIT TCRs were defined by TRAV1-2 paired with TRAJ12, TRAJ20 or TRAJ33, and iNKT TCRs by TRAV10 paired with TRAJ18. A search of VDJdb, accessed on 1 November 2021, was run for TCRs annotated to CMV, EBV and SARS-CoV-2, with TCRs annotated for multiple antigens excluded. The public reads were run again by TCRdb, first through fastp at Q25 and then through MiXCR, and only productive beta chains were kept. All rows with the same CDR3 protein become a single entry with the most common DNA and genes. The V and J calls were not made by the authors but by TCRdb's processing. This sample comprises roughly 70,000 distinct CDR3 sequences, around 19% of them detected only once. 8% to 10% of the sample goes to the ten largest clones.

This sample stems from a study of early T cells in non-severe SARS-CoV-2 infection (dated by TCRdb to the early 2020s). For the study in its entirety: TCR sequencing used bulk RNA from unsorted whole blood, so alpha and beta chains could not be paired.

The study was a case-control design nested within a healthcare worker cohort in London, UK, with weekly nasopharyngeal swab PCR tests and blood sampling. Between 23 and 31 March 2020, the week of the UK lockdown, healthcare workers were enrolled and then followed up weekly for as long as 16 weeks. The CDR3 runs 14 residues from the cysteine to the phenylalanine. Only the CDR3 DNA is retained, 42 bases long and in frame from the first base. Trimming takes 3 bases from V and 3 bases from J, and the germline ends sit 12 bases apart. For CDR1 and CDR2, the germline V gene (reference sequence) lists MNHNY and SVGAGI. The full study reports these points: VDJdb matching was skewed toward anti-spike CD8 responses and likely underestimated virus-specific expansions, missing private and CD4 specificities.

The sequence came from an adult who was a healthcare worker with PCR-confirmed SARS-CoV-2 infection or an uninfected control (not recorded which). Recombination joined TRBV6-6 with TRBJ2-7, with an unclear D gene assignment. Sequenced here: whole blood, sampled at baseline. The nucleotide sequence is TGTGCCAGCAGTTATCCAGGCCCTTACTACGAGCAGTACTTC. The encoded protein is CASSYPGPYYEQYF.